These 22 T cell receptor beta chains came from one sample sequenced in a study of T cell changes during pregnancy in multiple sclerosis (dated by TCRdb to the late 2010s). The library was generated by the immunoSEQ multiplex PCR assay. As stored in TCRdb, this immuneACCESS dataset retains in-frame rearrangements with V and J assigned. A fraction of the clones does not appear; measured against another copy, unresolved V genes explain less than half of the discrepancy, and the remainder lacks a known reason. The sample data list over 35,000 clones, and approximately 94% of these were observed just once. 1% to 1.5% of the sample is in the top ten clones. The source was peripheral blood, collected before pregnancy. These receptors were taken from a female donor with multiple sclerosis, enrolled in a pregnancy study.

This chain joins TRBV5-4 and TRBJ2-2, with D possibly TRBD2 on 6 matching bases. The CDR3 length is 14 residues. Looked up from germline, CDR1 is SGHNT and CDR2 is YYREEE (reference sequence). The ends were cut back, 2 bases at V and 6 bases at J, with 11 bases in the middle. This CDR3 is CASSLQLAPGELFF. Written as DNA, the CDR3 is TGTGCCAGCAGCTTACAACTAGCCCCCGGGGAGCTGTTTTTT.

The V and J genes are TRBV7-3 and TRBJ1-1; TRBD1 matches 7 bases. This CDR3 is built from 13 residues. Trimming took 5 bases from V and 4 from J; bases not matched to a gene: 4. CDR1 and CDR2 from the germline V gene are SGHTA and FQGTGA. DNA for the CDR3: TGTGCCAGCAGCCGACCAGGGGGCACTGAAGCTTTCTTT. This encodes CASSRPGGTEAFF. Variable domain in full (rest from reference TRBV7-3 and TRBJ1-1): GAGVSQTPSNKVTEKGKYVELRCDPISGHTALYWYRQSLGQGPEFLIYFQGTGAADDSGLPNDRFFAVRPEGSVSTLKIQRTERGDSAVYLCASSRPGGTEAFFGQGTRLTVV.

The rearrangement uses TRBV2 and TRBJ1-4, with TRBD1 as a possible D gene (5 bases). Germline CDR1 and CDR2: SNHLY and FYNNEI. Trimming left V 8 bases short and J 2 bases short, with 12 bases between. CDR3 length: 14 amino acids. The CDR3 here is CASGRGYTNEKLFF. DNA of the CDR3: TGTGCCAGCGGGCGGGGGTACACTAATGAAAAACTGTTTTTT.

In this sample, this clone turned up a few times. The gene calls are TRBV29-1 and TRBJ2-6; a weak D match, TRBD2 (5 bases). Per the germline V gene, CDR1 is SQVTM and CDR2 is ANQGSEA. The CDR3 sequence is 13 residues long. Deletions cut 1 base from V and 4 bases from J, with 5 bases between. The CDR3 DNA sequence: TGCAGCGTTGAAGGGGAGGGGGCCAACGTCCTGACTTTC. Protein product: CSVEGEGANVLTF.

This clone was seen only a few times. This chain joins TRBV5-1 and TRBJ1-1, with TRBD1 matching 7 bases. CDR1 and CDR2 (germline): SGHRS, YFSETQ. CDR3 length: 15 amino acids. The ends lost 3 bases at V and 0 bases at J; junction bases unmatched: 5. The CDR3 spells CASSSGQIMNTEAFF. The DNA for the CDR3 is TGCGCCAGCAGCTCGGGACAGATCATGAACACTGAAGCTTTCTTT.

This chain uses TRBV6-5 with TRBJ2-1; 9 nucleotides line up with TRBD1. Germline V gene lookup returns CDR1 MNHEY and CDR2 SVGAGI. This CDR3 comprises 15 residues. V lost 5 bases to trimming and J lost 7 bases; unmatched junction nucleotides: 9. The CDR3 bases are TGTGCCAGCAGTCCCTCCCGGACAGGGGTTAATGAGCAGTTCTTC. Encoded protein: CASSPSRTGVNEQFF.

This sequence joins TRBV6-5 and TRBJ1-1; tentative D call: TRBD1 (6 bases). Germline assignment: CDR1 MNHEY and CDR2 SVGAGI. The CDR3 loop spans 14 amino acids. Trimming removed 5 bases from V and 8 bases from J, with 18 bases in between. CDR3 sequence: CASSARGPLGEAFF. The DNA of the CDR3 is TGTGCCAGCAGTGCCAGGGGACCCCTCGGGGAAGCTTTCTTT.

The chain links TRBV6-1 to TRBJ1-5; a possible D gene is TRBD1 (5 bases). Between the trimmed V and J ends, which lost 4 bases and 4 bases, there was a span of 11 bases. The CDR3 runs 14 residues. The germline CDR1 and CDR2 sequences are MNHNS and SASEGT. CDR3: CASSGGRGNQPQHF. DNA of the CDR3: TGTGCCAGCAGTGGTGGAAGGGGAAATCAGCCCCAGCATTTT.

The chain combines TRBV11-3 with TRBJ2-5, with D unclear. Deletions cut 3 bases from V and 5 bases from J, with 7 bases between. The CDR3 is 12 residues long. Per the germline V gene, CDR1 is SGHNT and CDR2 is YENEEA. The DNA for the CDR3 is TGTGCCAGCAGCTTGTCCGGGGAGACCCAGTACTTC. Translating gives CASSLSGETQYF.

This clone was found once. This chain connects TRBV2 to TRBJ1-2, with unresolved D. Trimming stripped 7 bases from V and 6 bases from J, with 12 bases between. CDR1 is SNHLY, CDR2 FYNNEI, per germline. This CDR3 contains 12 residues. The CDR3 nucleotides read TGTGCCAGCAAACTCCGACTGGATGGCTACACCTTC. Its protein product is CASKLRLDGYTF. The full variable domain, in which reference TRBV2 and TRBJ1-2 provide the parts outside the CDR3, is EPEVTQTPSHQVTQMGQEVILRCVPISNHLYFYWYRQILGQKVEFLVSFYNNEISEKSEIFDDQFSVERPDGSNFTLKIRSTKLEDSAMYFCASKLRLDGYTFGSGTRLTVV.

This clone was counted a single time. The CDR3 here is CASSSPRGGHTEAFF. CDR3 DNA: TGTGCCAGCAGTTCCCCTCGAGGTGGTCACACTGAAGCTTTCTTT. The rearrangement links TRBV28 to TRBJ1-1; D uncertain. Trimming removed 4 bases at V and 3 bases at J, with 15 bases between. CDR3 length equals 15 residues. Germline CDR1 reads MDHEN; CDR2 reads SYDVKM.

This chain uses TRBV28 with TRBJ1-1; a possible D gene is TRBD1 (5 bases). The CDR3 spans 15 residues. V lost 4 bases and J lost 1, with 13 bases in between. The germline V gene encodes CDR1 MDHEN and CDR2 SYDVKM. As DNA, the CDR3 is TGTGCCAGCAGTTCCCCCAGAGACAGGAACACTGAAGCTTTCTTT. Its protein product is CASSSPRDRNTEAFF.

The chain combines TRBV11-3 with TRBJ2-5, with D possibly being TRBD2 (6 bases). From germline, CDR1 is SGHNT and CDR2 YENEEA. This CDR3 region has 14 residues. V was clipped by 5 bases and J by 3 bases, with 13 bases between them. For the CDR3, the DNA is TGTGCCAGCAGCCTTGGGGGGATCGAAGAGACCCAGTACTTC. It yields the protein CASSLGGIEETQYF. The whole variable domain, filled in from reference TRBV11-3 and TRBJ2-5, reads EAGVVQSPRYKIIEKKQPVAFWCNPISGHNTLYWYLQNLGQGPELLIRYENEEAVDDSQLPKDRFSAERLKGVDSTLKIQPAELGDSAVYLCASSLGGIEETQYFGPGTRLLVL.

This clone was recorded only once. The chain's CDR3 is CASSPDSFHYEQYF. DNA of the CDR3: TGTGCCAGTAGCCCGGACAGCTTCCACTACGAGCAGTACTTC. The chain carries TRBV19 and TRBJ2-7; D may be TRBD1 (6 bases). V shed 6 bases and J shed 3 bases, with 15 bases lying between them. Germline V gene data show CDR1 as LNHDA and CDR2 as SQIVND (reference sequence). CDR3 length equals 14 residues. Supplemented by reference TRBV19 and TRBJ2-7, the full variable domain reads DGGITQSPKYLFRKEGQNVTLSCEQNLNHDAMYWYRQDPGQGLRLIYYSQIVNDFQKGDIAEGYSVSREKKESFPLTVTSAQKNPTAFYLCASSPDSFHYEQYFGPGTRLTVT.

The chain has TRBV9 and TRBJ2-3; 7 bases map to TRBD2. This CDR3 is built from 15 residues. Germline CDR1 is SGDLS and CDR2 is YYNGEE. J gave up 0 bases and V 0 bases, and 1 base lay outside the gene matches. The CDR3: CASSVGEGSTDTQYF. In nucleotides, the CDR3 is TGTGCCAGCAGCGTAGGGGAGGGGAGCACAGATACGCAGTATTTT.

This clone has a handful of counts. V is TRBV7-9 and J is TRBJ1-1, with 9 bases aligning to TRBD1. The CDR3 spans 13 residues. Germline trimming cut 5 bases from V and 8 bases from J; bases unmatched to any gene: 6. In germline, CDR1 is SEHNR, CDR2 FQNEAQ (reference sequence). The CDR3 DNA follows: TGTGCCAGCAGCCCCTTAGGGACAGGGGAAGCTTTCTTT. Translating gives CASSPLGTGEAFF.

This chain connects TRBV6-6 to TRBJ2-3; TRBD1 agrees at 9 bases. Germline trimming cut 0 bases from V and 4 bases from J; bases unmatched to any gene: 5. Germline lookup yields CDR1 MNHNY and CDR2 SVGAGI (reference sequence). This CDR3 is 16 amino acids long. CDR3 protein: CASSYSWTGESDTQYF. The CDR3 coding sequence is TGTGCCAGCAGTTACTCATGGACAGGGGAGTCAGATACGCAGTATTTT.

This clone was seen a single time. This sequence joins TRBV4-1 and TRBJ1-2, with 9 positions matching TRBD1. Germline CDR1 reads MGHRA; CDR2 reads YSYEKL. V was clipped by 7 bases and J by 5 bases; unmatched bases: 8. CDR3 length: 14 amino acids. The CDR3 here is CASILRQGDYGYTF. In nucleotides, the CDR3 is TGCGCCAGCATACTAAGACAGGGGGATTATGGCTACACCTTC.

The V and J genes are TRBV4-1 and TRBJ2-3; 9 nucleotides match TRBD2. Germline V gives CDR1 MGHRA, CDR2 YSYEKL. The V segment lost 0 bases and the J segment 14 bases; nucleotides outside the gene matches: 6. The CDR3 has 13 residues. CDR3 amino acids: CASSQDVAGVRYF. As DNA, the CDR3 is TGCGCCAGCAGCCAAGATGTAGCGGGAGTAAGGTATTTT.

The chain links TRBV5-1 to TRBJ2-4; 8 bases align to TRBD1. The germline V gene encodes CDR1 SGHRS and CDR2 YFSETQ. V shed 1 base and J 1 base; nucleotides not matched to a gene: 1. This CDR3 region has 15 residues. In nucleotides, the CDR3 is TGCGCCAGCAGCTTGCAGGGGGCCGCCAAAAACATTCAGTACTTC. Its protein product is CASSLQGAAKNIQYF.

The chain joins TRBV7-6 to TRBJ2-4; 7 positions agree with TRBD1. This CDR3 has 14 residues. The V gene's germline CDR1 is SGHVS and CDR2 FNYEAQ. The ends lost 7 bases at V and 6 bases at J; junction bases unmatched: 9. CDR3 in amino acids: CASTQTGVVNIQYF. CDR3 in DNA: TGTGCCAGCACCCAAACAGGGGTAGTAAACATTCAGTACTTC. The full variable domain, its missing parts supplied by reference TRBV7-6 and TRBJ2-4, is GAGVSQSPRYKVTKRGQDVALRCDPISGHVSLYWYRQALGQGPEFLTYFNYEAQQDKSGLPNDRFSAERPEGSISTLTIQRTEQRDSAMYRCASTQTGVVNIQYFGAGTRLSVL.

The DNA of the CDR3 is TGTGCCAGCAGCCACCTACAGGGACTAGCGGGAGTAGATGAGCAGTTCTTC. Protein sequence: CASSHLQGLAGVDEQFF. V is TRBV14 and J is TRBJ2-1; 14 nucleotides line up with TRBD2. Germline values: CDR1 SGHDN, CDR2 FVKESK. The CDR3 contains 17 residues. V lost 3 bases, J lost 8 bases, and 9 bases stayed unmatched.